This T cell receptor beta chain was profiled in a study of early T cells in non-severe SARS-CoV-2 infection. Across the whole study: Chains stayed unpaired after sequencing of bulk RNA from unsorted whole blood. General observations from the study: VDJdb matching skewed toward anti-spike CD8 responses, missing private and CD4 specificities.

V lost 7 bases, J lost 6 bases, and 11 bases lay in between. This CDR3 contains 13 residues. CDR1 is SGDLS and CDR2 is YYNGEE in the germline V gene. Molecules of cDNA were individually given unique molecular identifiers that were attached to them. TCRdb reanalysed the 5' RACE reads using MiXCR and keeps one entry per CDR3 protein. The data contain roughly 56,000 distinct CDR3 sequences, 7.5% to 10% of them singletons. This clonotype was observed a few times. Its target is unknown. Sequenced sample: whole blood. The receptor was derived from an adult who was a healthcare worker with PCR-confirmed SARS-CoV-2 infection or an uninfected control (not recorded which). This chain uses TRBV9 with TRBJ1-6; D gene unclear. The DNA for the CDR3 is TGTGCCAGCGCCCCAGCTTCTAATTCACCCCTCCACTTT. This encodes CASAPASNSPLHF.